This is a list of T cell receptor beta chains from one sample in a study of OX40 agonist ivuxolimab in advanced cancers. The data were produced by immunoSEQ multiplex PCR, yet TCRdb's version contains in-frame clones alone and is incomplete. Among about 50,000 clones listed, roughly 80% were seen once. The specimen comprised CD4+ or CD8+ T cells sorted from blood, sampled in a trial of the OX40 agonist ivuxolimab. The receptors derive from an adult with an advanced solid tumor such as melanoma, head and neck, liver or kidney cancer. The CDR3 runs from the conserved cysteine through the conserved F or W. The D gene is left open where the match is weak. Rows may omit the clone size; those that give it use once, few, many or a size class.

j_gene: TRBJ1-5; abundance: NA; v_gene: TRBV2; d_gene: NA; CDR3nt: TGTGCCAGCAGTGATATGGGCAATCAGCCCCAGCATTTT; CDR3aa: CASSDMGNQPQHF
j_gene: TRBJ1-2; abundance: NA; v_gene: TRBV7-2; d_gene: NA; CDR3nt: TGTGCCAGCAGCACCCGAGTCGGGGAAGTACGGGGCTACACCTTC; CDR3aa: CASSTRVGEVRGYTF
j_gene: TRBJ1-5; abundance: NA; v_gene: TRBV11-2; d_gene: NA; CDR3nt: TGTGCCAGCAGCTTAGAGCCACCCCCAAATCAGCCCCAGCATTTT; CDR3aa: CASSLEPPPNQPQHF
j_gene: TRBJ2-3; abundance: NA; v_gene: TRBV18; d_gene: NA; CDR3nt: TGTGCCAGCTCACCGACTACGATGGTCCTTGGGGGCACAGATACGCAGTATTTT; CDR3aa: CASSPTTMVLGGTDTQYF
j_gene: TRBJ1-5; abundance: few; v_gene: TRBV2; d_gene: NA; CDR3nt: TGTGCCAGCAGAGAGGGGGAGCAGAGCAAACCCCAGCATTTT; CDR3aa: CASREGEQSKPQHF
j_gene: TRBJ1-4; abundance: NA; v_gene: TRBV7-6; d_gene: NA; CDR3nt: TGTGCCAGCAGTCCCCAATACGGTGAAAAACTGTTTTTT; CDR3aa: CASSPQYGEKLFF
j_gene: TRBJ2-3; abundance: NA; v_gene: TRBV11-3; d_gene: TRBD1; CDR3nt: TGTGCCAGCAGCTCCCGTACAGGGGATGAAGCAGATACGCAGTATTTT; CDR3aa: CASSSRTGDEADTQYF
j_gene: TRBJ2-7; abundance: NA; v_gene: TRBV28; d_gene: TRBD2; CDR3nt: TGTGCCAGCAGCACTAGCGGAGTCCGGGAGCAGTACTTC; CDR3aa: CASSTSGVREQYF
j_gene: TRBJ2-1; abundance: NA; v_gene: TRBV27; d_gene: TRBD1; CDR3nt: TGTGCCAGCAGTGGACAGGGGGCGCGGAATGAGCAGTTCTTC; CDR3aa: CASSGQGARNEQFF
j_gene: TRBJ1-1; abundance: NA; v_gene: TRBV6-5; d_gene: TRBD1; CDR3nt: TGTGCCAGCAGGCGACAGGGGGGGACTGAAGCTTTCTTT; CDR3aa: CASRRQGGTEAFF
j_gene: TRBJ1-1; abundance: NA; v_gene: TRBV11-2; d_gene: TRBD1; CDR3nt: TGTGCCAGCAGCCCAAAGGGACAGAGCCGTGGCACTGAAGCTTTCTTT; CDR3aa: CASSPKGQSRGTEAFF
j_gene: TRBJ2-7; abundance: NA; v_gene: TRBV4-1; d_gene: NA; CDR3nt: TGCGCCAGCAGCCAAGATCAAGGGGGCTACGAGCAGTACTTC; CDR3aa: CASSQDQGGYEQYF
j_gene: TRBJ1-4; abundance: NA; v_gene: TRBV28; d_gene: TRBD1; CDR3nt: TGTGCCAGCAGTCCGCCGTGGGACAGGGGTAATGAAAAACTGTTTTTT; CDR3aa: CASSPPWDRGNEKLFF
j_gene: TRBJ1-1; abundance: NA; v_gene: TRBV2; d_gene: NA; CDR3nt: TGTGCCAGCAGCCCGGACACCATGAACACTGAAGCTTTCTTT; CDR3aa: CASSPDTMNTEAFF
j_gene: TRBJ2-4; abundance: once; v_gene: TRBV11-2; d_gene: NA; CDR3nt: TGTGCCAGCAGCTTAGTTAGGGACGGCCTATTGCCGTACTTC; CDR3aa: CASSLVRDGLLPYF
j_gene: TRBJ2-2; abundance: NA; v_gene: TRBV10-3; d_gene: NA; CDR3nt: TGTGCCATCAGTGAGGGGGGCTCGCACACCGGGGAGCTGTTTTTT; CDR3aa: CAISEGGSHTGELFF
j_gene: TRBJ2-3; abundance: NA; v_gene: TRBV6-4; d_gene: NA; CDR3nt: TGTGCCAGCAGTGACTCACCGACAGATACGCAGTATTTT; CDR3aa: CASSDSPTDTQYF
j_gene: TRBJ1-5; abundance: NA; v_gene: TRBV30; d_gene: NA; CDR3nt: TGTGCCTGGAGTGAAGGAGTAATTAGCAATCAGCCCCAGCATTTT; CDR3aa: CAWSEGVISNQPQHF
j_gene: TRBJ1-1; abundance: NA; v_gene: TRBV27; d_gene: TRBD1; CDR3nt: TGTGCCAGCAAAGTCCGCCGTGGGACAGGGAGTTTGAACACTGAAGCTTTCTTT; CDR3aa: CASKVRRGTGSLNTEAFF
j_gene: TRBJ1-6; abundance: NA; v_gene: TRBV30; d_gene: NA; CDR3nt: TGTGCCTGGAGTGTAGGCCTGCATAATTCACCCCTCCACTTT; CDR3aa: CAWSVGLHNSPLHF
j_gene: TRBJ2-3; abundance: few; v_gene: TRBV19; d_gene: NA; CDR3nt: TGTGCCAGTAGTATCCGGGATACGCAGTATTTT; CDR3aa: CASSIRDTQYF
j_gene: TRBJ2-7; abundance: NA; v_gene: TRBV7-8; d_gene: NA; CDR3nt: TGTGCCAGCAGCTTTTTGGGGAACTACGAGCAGTACTTC; CDR3aa: CASSFLGNYEQYF
j_gene: TRBJ1-1; abundance: NA; v_gene: TRBV6-5; d_gene: TRBD1; CDR3nt: TGTGCCAGCAGTTACTCGTCAGGGACAGGGGGGTTTGAAGCTTTCTTT; CDR3aa: CASSYSSGTGGFEAFF
j_gene: TRBJ2-1; abundance: NA; v_gene: TRBV18; d_gene: NA; CDR3nt: TGTGCCAGCCAAAGGGGGGCAGGGAGGAATGAGCAGTTCTTC; CDR3aa: CASQRGAGRNEQFF
j_gene: TRBJ2-1; abundance: NA; v_gene: TRBV5-1; d_gene: TRBD2; CDR3nt: TGCGCCAGCAGCCCCCTCGTGGCGGGGGGTACCTCCTACAATGAGCAGTTCTTC; CDR3aa: CASSPLVAGGTSYNEQFF
j_gene: TRBJ1-2; abundance: NA; v_gene: TRBV19; d_gene: NA; CDR3nt: TGTGCCAGTAGTATGCCCGGTGAAGAAGCCAACTATGGCTACACCTTC; CDR3aa: CASSMPGEEANYGYTF
j_gene: TRBJ2-2; abundance: NA; v_gene: TRBV11-2; d_gene: NA; CDR3nt: TGTGCCAGCAGCTTCGGACGGGACACCGGGGAGCTGTTTTTT; CDR3aa: CASSFGRDTGELFF
j_gene: TRBJ1-4; abundance: NA; v_gene: TRBV5-6; d_gene: TRBD1; CDR3nt: TGTGCCAGCAGCTTGCCGGGACAGGATAATGAAAAACTGTTTTTT; CDR3aa: CASSLPGQDNEKLFF
j_gene: TRBJ2-3; abundance: NA; v_gene: TRBV5-1; d_gene: NA; CDR3nt: TGCGCCAGCAGCTTGAACGCCGCGTCAGATACGCAGTATTTT; CDR3aa: CASSLNAASDTQYF
j_gene: TRBJ2-3; abundance: NA; v_gene: TRBV11-1; d_gene: NA; CDR3nt: TGTGCCAGCAGCTTTTCTGGGAGAGCGGGCACAGATACGCAGTATTTT; CDR3aa: CASSFSGRAGTDTQYF
j_gene: TRBJ2-7; abundance: NA; v_gene: TRBV30; d_gene: NA; CDR3nt: TGTGCCTGGAGTGTAACCAGCTACGAGCAGTACTTC; CDR3aa: CAWSVTSYEQYF
j_gene: TRBJ2-1; abundance: NA; v_gene: TRBV16; d_gene: NA; CDR3nt: TGTGCCAGCAGCCAATTCACGAGGGTCAGATATGAGCAGTTCTTC; CDR3aa: CASSQFTRVRYEQFF
j_gene: TRBJ2-7; abundance: NA; v_gene: TRBV19; d_gene: TRBD1; CDR3nt: TGTGCCAGTAGTATGGACAGGGCCGAGCAGTACTTC; CDR3aa: CASSMDRAEQYF
j_gene: TRBJ1-4; abundance: NA; v_gene: TRBV6-6; d_gene: TRBD1; CDR3nt: TGTGCCAGCACCGCCCCCGGGACAGCCGAAAAACTGTTTTTT; CDR3aa: CASTAPGTAEKLFF
j_gene: TRBJ2-4; abundance: NA; v_gene: TRBV2; d_gene: TRBD2; CDR3nt: TGTGCCAGCAGGCGGGAGGGGAACATTCAGTACTTC; CDR3aa: CASRREGNIQYF
j_gene: TRBJ2-1; abundance: NA; v_gene: TRBV6-6; d_gene: NA; CDR3nt: TGTGCCAGCACCTACCTAGACAGCAACAATGAGCAGTTCTTC; CDR3aa: CASTYLDSNNEQFF
j_gene: TRBJ1-5; abundance: NA; v_gene: TRBV4-1; d_gene: NA; CDR3nt: TGCGCCAGCAGCCAAGCCCCCGGGGAGGGTCAGCCCCAGCATTTT; CDR3aa: CASSQAPGEGQPQHF
j_gene: TRBJ1-1; abundance: NA; v_gene: TRBV4-2; d_gene: NA; CDR3nt: TGTGCCAGCAGTTCTCCTGGGGGATCCGAAGCTTTCTTT; CDR3aa: CASSSPGGSEAFF
j_gene: TRBJ2-2; abundance: NA; v_gene: TRBV6-6; d_gene: TRBD2; CDR3nt: TGTGCCAGCAGCAGTGGACTAGCGACCGGGGAGCTGTTTTTT; CDR3aa: CASSSGLATGELFF
j_gene: TRBJ2-3; abundance: NA; v_gene: TRBV5-4; d_gene: NA; CDR3nt: TGTGCCAGCAGCTTGGGAGCGTATTCCTATACGCAGTATTTT; CDR3aa: CASSLGAYSYTQYF
j_gene: TRBJ1-1; abundance: NA; v_gene: TRBV6-6; d_gene: NA; CDR3nt: TGTGCCAGCAGACCCGACAGTCGCGGTACTGAAGCTTTCTTT; CDR3aa: CASRPDSRGTEAFF
j_gene: TRBJ1-1; abundance: NA; v_gene: TRBV4-1; d_gene: NA; CDR3nt: TGCGCCAGCAGCCAAGATCCCCGGGGGCGAACCGGAGCTTTCTTT; CDR3aa: CASSQDPRGRTGAFF
j_gene: TRBJ1-1; abundance: few; v_gene: TRBV5-6; d_gene: NA; CDR3nt: TGTGCCAGCAGCAAACACACTGAAGCTTTCTTT; CDR3aa: CASSKHTEAFF
j_gene: TRBJ1-1; abundance: NA; v_gene: TRBV4-1; d_gene: TRBD1; CDR3nt: TGCGCCAGCAGCCAATCCATATTCCGGGACAGGGGGCACACTGAAGCTTTCTTT; CDR3aa: CASSQSIFRDRGHTEAFF
j_gene: TRBJ1-2; abundance: NA; v_gene: TRBV28; d_gene: TRBD1; CDR3nt: TGTGCCAGCAGTTTTTCCCTCGGGACAGGGATCTATGGCTACACCTTC; CDR3aa: CASSFSLGTGIYGYTF
j_gene: TRBJ1-2; abundance: NA; v_gene: TRBV7-8; d_gene: NA; CDR3nt: TGTGCCAGCAGCTTAGGATCCGGGGAATTTGGCTACACCTTC; CDR3aa: CASSLGSGEFGYTF
j_gene: TRBJ2-3; abundance: NA; v_gene: TRBV21-1; d_gene: NA; CDR3nt: TGTGCCAGCAGCAAAGTTAGGGCAGTCGGACTAGCGGGTTCCACAGATACGCAGTATTTT; CDR3aa: CASSKVRAVGLAGSTDTQYF
j_gene: TRBJ2-1; abundance: once; v_gene: TRBV9; d_gene: TRBD1; CDR3nt: TGTGCCAGCAGCGCCGCGGGACAGGTAATCGCTGGTGAGCAGTTCTTC; CDR3aa: CASSAAGQVIAGEQFF
j_gene: TRBJ1-1; abundance: NA; v_gene: TRBV5-1; d_gene: TRBD1; CDR3nt: TGCGCCAGCAGCCTCCCTGACAGGGCGAACACTGAAGCTTTCTTT; CDR3aa: CASSLPDRANTEAFF
j_gene: TRBJ1-4; abundance: NA; v_gene: TRBV4-3; d_gene: NA; CDR3nt: TGCGCCAGCAGCCAAGATTTTGGAGGGGCATTTCGGGAAAAACTGTTTTTT; CDR3aa: CASSQDFGGAFREKLFF
j_gene: TRBJ2-5; abundance: NA; v_gene: TRBV7-2; d_gene: NA; CDR3nt: TGTGCCAGCAGCTCTCAACTATGGGAGACCCAGTACTTC; CDR3aa: CASSSQLWETQYF
j_gene: TRBJ2-3; abundance: NA; v_gene: TRBV29-1; d_gene: TRBD2; CDR3nt: TGCAGCGTTTTGGGACTAGCGGGGGGGCCGGGCACAGATACGCAGTATTTT; CDR3aa: CSVLGLAGGPGTDTQYF
j_gene: TRBJ2-1; abundance: few; v_gene: TRBV5-1; d_gene: NA; CDR3nt: TGCGCCAGCAGCTTGGGGACTCCGGGACTTCTGTCGACGGAGCAGTTCTTC; CDR3aa: CASSLGTPGLLSTEQFF
j_gene: TRBJ2-7; abundance: NA; v_gene: TRBV18; d_gene: TRBD1; CDR3nt: TGTGCCAGCTCACCACAGGCCGGGACAGGAGCCTACGAGCAGTACTTC; CDR3aa: CASSPQAGTGAYEQYF
j_gene: TRBJ1-2; abundance: NA; v_gene: TRBV29-1; d_gene: TRBD1; CDR3nt: TGCAGCGTTGAAGGCTATTCCAGGGGGCGGTTTGGCTACACCTTC; CDR3aa: CSVEGYSRGRFGYTF
j_gene: TRBJ1-5; abundance: NA; v_gene: TRBV30; d_gene: TRBD1; CDR3nt: TGTGCCTGGGGGACAGGGGATAATCAGCCCCAGCATTTT; CDR3aa: CAWGTGDNQPQHF
j_gene: TRBJ1-4; abundance: NA; v_gene: TRBV5-5; d_gene: NA; CDR3nt: TGTGCCAGCAGCCCCCGGGACTGGCGAGAGGAAAAACTGTTTTTT; CDR3aa: CASSPRDWREEKLFF